This T cell receptor beta chain was identified in a study of blood T cell repertoires in COVID-19. Trimming took 2 bases from V and 4 from J, leaving 15 bases between them. Germline V CDR1 and CDR2: SNHLY, FYNNEI. CDR3 size: 16 residues. Repertoires were generated with immunoSEQ multiplex PCR, while TCRdb's copy carries only in-frame clones and drops some. Of some 120,000 clones in the sample, 75% to 85% were seen once. Material: peripheral blood. This TCR came from a man aged 40-49 years with active or convalescent COVID-19. The rearrangement links TRBV2 to TRBJ1-5; D is ambiguous. The CDR3 DNA reads TGTGCCAGCAGTGAACGGTCAGGCAGCTTTAATCAGCCCCAGCATTTT. This encodes CASSERSGSFNQPQHF.